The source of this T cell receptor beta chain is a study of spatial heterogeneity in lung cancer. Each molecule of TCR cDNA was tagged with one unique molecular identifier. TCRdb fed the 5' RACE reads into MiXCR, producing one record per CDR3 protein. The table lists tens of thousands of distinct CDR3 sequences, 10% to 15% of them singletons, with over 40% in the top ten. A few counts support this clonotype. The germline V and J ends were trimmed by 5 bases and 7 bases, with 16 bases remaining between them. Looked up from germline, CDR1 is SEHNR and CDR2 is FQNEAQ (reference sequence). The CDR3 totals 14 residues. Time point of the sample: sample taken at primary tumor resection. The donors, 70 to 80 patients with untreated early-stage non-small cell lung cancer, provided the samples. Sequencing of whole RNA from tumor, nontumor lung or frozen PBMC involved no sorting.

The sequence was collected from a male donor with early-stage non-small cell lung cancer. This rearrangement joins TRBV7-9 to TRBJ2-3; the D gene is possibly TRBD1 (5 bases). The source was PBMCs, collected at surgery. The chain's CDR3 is CASSLTQGSYTQYF. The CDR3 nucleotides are TGTGCCAGCAGCCTTACTCAGGGCTCATATACGCAGTATTTT.